What follows are 18 T cell receptor beta chains derived from one specimen sequenced in a study of blood T cell repertoires in COVID-19. Sequencing was performed with immunoSEQ multiplex PCR; in TCRdb, only in-frame clones are kept and a portion is missing. The data contain 150,000 to 180,000 clones, 70% to 90% of them singletons. The specimen was peripheral blood. The receptors were sampled from a man between 60 and 75 years old with COVID-19, enrolled during active disease.

The chain joins TRBV30 to TRBJ1-6; tentatively, D is TRBD1 (5 bases). V lost 1 base and J 5 bases, leaving 18 bases between the germline ends. Germline CDR1 and CDR2: GTSNPN and SVGIG (reference sequence). The CDR3 consists of 17 residues. CDR3 DNA sequence: TGTGCCTGGAGTGGGAGTGCCGGAGGGGTTAATAATTCACCCCTCCACTTT. Its translation is CAWSGSAGGVNNSPLHF. The entire variable domain, with the rest obtained from reference TRBV30 and TRBJ1-6, is as follows: SQTIHQWPATLVQPVGSPLSLECTVEGTSNPNLYWYRQAAGRGLQLLFYSVGIGQISSEVPQNLSASRPQDRQFILSSKKLLLSDSGFYLCAWSGSAGGVNNSPLHFGNGTRLTVT.

The chain recombines TRBV19 with TRBJ1-5; D perhaps matches TRBD1 (5 bases). The CDR3 extends over 19 amino acids. CDR1 and CDR2 (germline): LNHDA, SQIVND (reference sequence). V gave up 7 bases and J gave up 0 bases, with 25 bases separating them. This chain's CDR3 is CASKRDSYDAPGSNQPQHF. The CDR3 bases are TGTGCCAGTAAAAGAGACAGTTATGACGCGCCAGGTAGCAATCAGCCCCAGCATTTT.

V usage is TRBV25-1 and J usage is TRBJ2-7; D not certain. Per germline, CDR1 MGHDK and CDR2 SYGVNS. V was clipped by 5 bases and J by 3 bases, with 11 bases between them. The CDR3 covers 13 residues. CDR3 amino acids: CASSIPEIYEQYF. The CDR3 DNA follows: TGTGCCAGCAGTATTCCGGAGATCTACGAGCAGTACTTC.

This chain joins TRBV18 and TRBJ1-1; TRBD1 aligns across 10 bases. J lost 5 bases, V lost 3 bases, and 3 bases had no gene match. The CDR3 consists of 14 residues. Germline V gene lookup returns CDR1 KGHSH and CDR2 LQKENI. CDR3: CASSPGQGRTEAFF. The CDR3 DNA sequence: TGTGCCAGCTCACCGGGACAGGGGAGGACTGAAGCTTTCTTT.

This chain links TRBV11-2 with TRBJ2-7; TRBD2 matches at 12 bases. The CDR3 sequence is 16 residues long. Germline CDR1 and CDR2: SGHAT and FQNNGV. J was trimmed by 2 bases and V by 1 base; bases with no gene match: 3. The CDR3 loop reads CASSLGTSGTAYEQYF. CDR3 nucleotide sequence: TGTGCCAGCAGCTTAGGGACTAGCGGGACGGCCTACGAGCAGTACTTC.

The rearrangement joins TRBV5-1 to TRBJ2-7; TRBD1 matches at 9 bases. The length of the CDR3 is 15 residues. The germline V gene has CDR1 SGHRS and CDR2 YFSETQ. Unmatched junction bases numbered 11, after V lost 5 bases and J lost 5 bases. This CDR3 is CASSKQGQGNHEQYF. The CDR3, as DNA: TGCGCCAGCAGTAAACAGGGACAGGGTAACCACGAGCAGTACTTC.

This clone occurred a few times. The genes are TRBV2 and TRBJ2-1; 8 nucleotides agree with TRBD2. The CDR3 is 14 residues long. The V and J ends lost 3 bases and 6 bases, in that order; junction bases with no gene match: 4. Per the germline V gene, CDR1 is SNHLY and CDR2 is FYNNEI. Here the CDR3 reads CASSDRTSTNEQFF. Written as DNA, the CDR3 is TGTGCCAGCAGTGACAGGACTAGCACCAATGAGCAGTTCTTC.

The chain joins TRBV11-3 to TRBJ2-5, with TRBD1 as a possible D gene (6 bases). The CDR3 loop spans 15 amino acids. Trimming left V 1 base short and J 5 bases short, with 14 bases between. Looked up from germline, CDR1 is SGHNT and CDR2 is YENEEA. CDR3 coding DNA: TGTGCCAGCAGCTTAGGGTCAGGGGTGGCGGAGACCCAGTACTTC. This gives the protein CASSLGSGVAETQYF.

The chain links TRBV6-2 or TRBV6-3 to TRBJ2-5; tentative D call: TRBD2 (7 bases). Germline CDR1 reads MNHEY; CDR2 reads SVGEGT. The ends were cut back, 0 bases at V and 5 bases at J, with 16 bases in the middle. The CDR3 is 16 residues long. Here the CDR3 reads CASSYSDGGLRETQYF. CDR3 nucleotides: TGTGCCAGCAGTTACTCGGACGGGGGGCTTCGGGAGACCCAGTACTTC.

V usage is TRBV27 and J usage is TRBJ2-7, with 8 bases lining up with TRBD1. V trimming: 3 bases; J trimming: 4 bases; junction bases outside the gene matches: 5. From germline, CDR1 is MNHEY and CDR2 SMNVEV (reference sequence). The CDR3 has 14 residues. The CDR3, as DNA: TGTGCCAGCAGTTTTATACAGGGGGGTTACGAGCAGTACTTC. Amino acid sequence: CASSFIQGGYEQYF.

A remark on this clone: One junction end does not reproduce the germline sequence, and a read error may be involved. The rearrangement uses TRBV20-1 and TRBJ1-1; D gene unclear. This CDR3 contains 10 residues. From germline, CDR1 is DFQATT and CDR2 SNEGSKA (reference sequence). The CDR3 here is CSARDNEIRF. The CDR3 DNA is TGCAGTGCTAGAGATAATGAGATCCGGTTT.

The chain couples TRBV7-2 to TRBJ2-1; 8 bases are shared with TRBD2. Germline V CDR1 and CDR2: SGHTA, FQGNSA. CDR3 length: 16 residues. J was trimmed by 7 bases and V by 6 bases; bases with no gene match: 14. The CDR3 sequence: CASRIAVGGAVNEQFF. CDR3 coding DNA: TGTGCCAGCAGGATAGCGGTCGGGGGGGCCGTAAATGAGCAGTTCTTC. Supplemented by reference TRBV7-2 and TRBJ2-1, the full variable domain reads GAGVSQSPSNKVTEKGKDVELRCDPISGHTALYWYRQSLGQGLEFLIYFQGNSAPDKSGLPSDRFSAERTGGSVSTLTIQRTQQEDSAVYLCASRIAVGGAVNEQFFGPGTRLTVL.

This clone appeared a single time. This sequence joins TRBV19 and TRBJ1-2; no reliable D call. The CDR3 consists of 13 residues. Trimming shortened V by 3 bases and J by 8 bases, and 13 bases separated the two germline ends. Germline CDR1 is LNHDA and CDR2 is SQIVND (reference sequence). CDR3 protein: CASSISSGWGYTF. CDR3 DNA sequence: TGTGCCAGTAGTATCTCGTCGGGGTGGGGCTACACCTTC.

The rearrangement joins TRBV5-1 to TRBJ1-2, with D possibly matching TRBD1 (5 bases). The V gene lost 3 bases and the J gene lost 7 bases, with 16 bases spanning the gap. Germline assignment: CDR1 SGHRS and CDR2 YFSETQ. The CDR3 runs to 14 residues. The DNA for the CDR3 is TGCGCCAGCAGCTGGGGTCAGGGATCGGGTGGCTACACCTTC. It encodes CASSWGQGSGGYTF.

The gene calls are TRBV4-2 and TRBJ1-3; a weak D match, TRBD1 (5 bases). CDR1 LGHNA and CDR2 YNFKEQ come from the germline V gene. V was cut by 0 bases and J by 2 bases, with 11 bases left in between. The CDR3 runs 16 residues. CDR3 sequence (DNA): TGTGCCAGCAGCCAAGAATCATCGGGGGCTGGAAACACCATATATTTT. Amino acid sequence: CASSQESSGAGNTIYF.

The chain links TRBV10-3 to TRBJ2-4; 11 nucleotides line up with TRBD2. Germline CDR1 is ENHRY and CDR2 is SYGVKD. The CDR3 extends over 20 amino acids. The trim removed 5 bases at V and 0 bases at J, leaving 15 bases unmatched. CDR3 sequence reads: CAISPETGTSGRLAKNIQYF. The DNA for the CDR3 is TGTGCCATCAGTCCCGAAACCGGGACTAGCGGAAGGCTAGCCAAAAACATTCAGTACTTC.

The chain uses TRBV19 and TRBJ1-1, with TRBD1 matching 8 bases. Germline lookup yields CDR1 LNHDA and CDR2 SQIVND (reference sequence). Trimming cost V 10 bases and J 3 bases; bases outside gene matches: 7. The CDR3 contains 13 residues. CDR3 nucleotides: TGTGCCACCACACAGACAGGGGACACTGAAGCTTTCTTT. This sequence encodes CATTQTGDTEAFF. The variable domain in full, completed from reference TRBV19 and TRBJ1-1, reads DGGITQSPKYLFRKEGQNVTLSCEQNLNHDAMYWYRQDPGQGLRLIYYSQIVNDFQKGDIAEGYSVSREKKESFPLTVTSAQKNPTAFYLCATTQTGDTEAFFGQGTRLTVV.

This clone was observed a single time. The V and J genes are TRBV29-1 and TRBJ1-2; D perhaps matches TRBD1 (6 bases). The CDR3 covers 13 residues. Trimming took off 6 bases at V and 8 bases at J, with 19 bases between the two ends. Germline-derived CDR1 and CDR2 are SQVTM and ANQGSEA. As DNA, the CDR3 is TGCAGCGTGGGGGGGCACCAGCTCGGAGGCTACACCTTC. Protein sequence: CSVGGHQLGGYTF.